This T cell receptor (beta chain) was recovered during a study of shared clonotypes between healthy human individuals. Generated by immunoSEQ multiplex PCR, the TCRdb table keeps only in-frame clones and is missing some. The sample lists hundreds of thousands of clones, less than 98% occurring once. The CDR3 covers 12 residues. Germline V gives CDR1 MNHEY, CDR2 SVGAGI. V lost 5 bases and J lost 6, with 8 bases in between. Sequences were obtained from naive CD4+ T cells sorted from blood. Subset of the sample: CD45RA+ positively selected. The sequence derives from a woman aged 25 to 45 in good health. V and J are TRBV6-5 and TRBJ1-3; a possible D gene is TRBD1 (5 bases). CDR3 loop: CASSPGENTIYF. Here the CDR3 DNA reads TGTGCCAGCAGTCCGGGGGAAAACACCATATATTTT.